A single sample gave rise to the 20 T cell receptor beta chains below, sequenced in a study of T-cell memory formation after mild COVID-19. One entry per CDR3 protein, called by TCRdb with MiXCR from the 5' RACE reads. The sample shows 200,000 to 300,000 distinct CDR3 sequences, roughly 15% of them seen only once. The sequencing input was PBMCs or a T cell subset sorted from them (not recorded which). All receptors come from an adult woman who had mild COVID-19 (a few samples of this study predate the infection). Cell type and time point are not known.

The chain employs TRBV4-3 and TRBJ2-5; 7 positions agree with TRBD1. After removal of 4 bases from V and 1 base from J, the junction contained 3 bases not matched to a gene. CDR1 is LGHNA, CDR2 YSLEER, per germline. This CDR3 is built from 14 residues. This CDR3 is CASSPRDSQETQYF. CDR3 DNA: TGCGCCAGCAGCCCCCGGGACAGCCAAGAGACCCAGTACTTC.

The chain employs TRBV6-6 and TRBJ2-5; TRBD1 aligns across 10 bases. From germline, CDR1 is MNHNY and CDR2 SVGAGI (reference sequence). The V and J ends lost 5 bases and 3 bases, in that order; junction bases with no gene match: 6. The CDR3 is 15 residues long. CDR3 coding DNA: TGTGCCAGCAGTGTTCCCGGGACAGGGGAAGAGACCCAGTACTTC. It translates to CASSVPGTGEETQYF.

CDR3 sequence reads: CASSSAGYEQYF. DNA of the CDR3: TGTGCCAGCTCCTCGGCGGGCTACGAGCAGTACTTC. The genes are TRBV12-3 or TRBV12-4 and TRBJ2-7; D perhaps matches TRBD2 (5 bases). The V gene lost 8 bases and the J gene lost 3 bases, with 11 bases spanning the gap. The CDR3 has 12 residues.

In its sample, this clonotype was seen a few times. CDR3 protein: CASSLDGPYGYTF. Written as DNA, the CDR3 is TGTGCCAGCAGTCTGGACGGACCCTATGGCTACACCTTC. The J gene is TRBJ1-2, the V gene TRBV6-5; D not resolved. Trimming removed 5 bases at V and 4 bases at J, with 11 bases between. The V gene's germline CDR1 is MNHEY and CDR2 SVGAGI. The CDR3 sequence is 13 residues long.

CDR3 in DNA: TGTGCCAGCTCACCGGACAGGGGGGCCGGGGAGCTGTTTTTT. This sequence encodes CASSPDRGAGELFF. The gene calls are TRBV18 and TRBJ2-2, with TRBD1 matching over 10 bases. CDR1 and CDR2 (germline): KGHSH, LQKENI. The J segment lost 6 bases and the V segment lost 3 bases, leaving 1 base of the junction unmatched. The CDR3 has 14 amino acids.

This clonotype appeared a few times. This chain connects TRBV20-1 to TRBJ2-7; D not resolved. Germline lookup yields CDR1 DFQATT and CDR2 SNEGSKA (reference sequence). V lost 1 base and J lost 0, with 7 bases in between. This CDR3 spans 13 amino acids. CDR3 amino acids: CSARGTDSYEQYF. The CDR3 DNA reads TGCAGTGCTAGAGGTACGGACTCCTACGAGCAGTACTTC.

J is TRBJ1-1 and V is TRBV29-1; perhaps TRBD1 as D (6 bases). V shed 7 bases and J shed 0 bases, with 21 bases lying between them. Germline V gene lookup returns CDR1 SQVTM and CDR2 ANQGSEA. The CDR3 runs to 16 residues. The CDR3 loop reads CSGKLAQGRVNTEAFF. As DNA, the CDR3 is TGCAGCGGCAAATTGGCGCAGGGGCGGGTGAACACTGAAGCTTTCTTT.

The sample holds a few counts of this clonotype. The chain links TRBV12-3 or TRBV12-4 to TRBJ1-6, with TRBD1 matching 8 bases. The CDR3 totals 14 residues. Trimming at V came to 3 bases and at J to 9 bases, leaving 4 bases not matched to a gene. The CDR3 sequence is CASSLDRASSPLHF. The CDR3 DNA reads TGTGCCAGCAGTTTGGACAGGGCCTCTTCACCCCTCCACTTT.

This clonotype came up many times. This chain uses TRBV7-9 with TRBJ1-2, with D perhaps matching TRBD1 (6 bases). Trimming took 4 bases from V and 4 from J, leaving 13 bases between them. Germline loops: CDR1 SEHNR, CDR2 FQNEAQ (reference sequence). The CDR3 runs 14 residues. This CDR3 reads CASSSWTDLYGYTF. The CDR3 DNA sequence: TGTGCCAGCAGCTCTTGGACAGACCTCTATGGCTACACCTTC.

This clonotype was counted a few times. The chain is built from TRBV5-1 and TRBJ2-1; perhaps TRBD2 as D (5 bases). V was trimmed by 0 bases and J by 7 bases, leaving 11 bases between them. Germline CDR1 reads SGHRS; CDR2 reads YFSETQ. The CDR3 covers 14 residues. The CDR3 region is CASSLVDGVNEQFF. CDR3 DNA: TGCGCCAGCAGCTTGGTAGACGGGGTGAATGAGCAGTTCTTC.

The V and J genes are TRBV9 and TRBJ2-3; TRBD1 matches at 7 bases. The CDR3 spans 15 residues. V shed 3 bases and J 0 bases; nucleotides not matched to a gene: 4. Germline CDR1 is SGDLS and CDR2 is YYNGEE. CDR3 in DNA: TGTGCCAGCAGCGCGACAGGGCTAAGCACAGATACGCAGTATTTT. Encoded protein: CASSATGLSTDTQYF.

As for this clonotype: A single base separates this from a much larger clone, so it may be a read error. J is TRBJ1-1 and V is TRBV12-5; 7 bases agree with TRBD1. Germline V gives CDR1 LGHNT, CDR2 FRNRAP. The CDR3 has 13 amino acids. CDR3 loop: CPSGLTGQAEAFF. For the CDR3, the DNA is TGTCCTAGTGGCCTGACAGGGCAGGCTGAAGCTTTCTTT.

This sequence joins TRBV7-2 and TRBJ1-1; TRBD1 is a possible D gene (6 bases). This CDR3 spans 16 amino acids. Germline CDR1 and CDR2: SGHTA and FQGNSA. Deletions cut 8 bases from V and 0 bases from J, with 19 bases between. For the CDR3, the DNA is TGTGCCAGCGTCACCCAGGGGATGTGGATGAACACTGAAGCTTTCTTT. It translates to CASVTQGMWMNTEAFF.

This clonotype occurred a few times. This sequence joins TRBV20-1 and TRBJ1-2; no clear D gene. Per germline, CDR1 DFQATT and CDR2 SNEGSKA (reference sequence). V was pared by 6 bases and J by 6 bases, with 14 bases between. CDR3 length: 12 residues. The CDR3 spells CSATLNKDGYTF. The CDR3 nucleotides are TGCAGTGCGACGTTAAACAAGGATGGCTACACCTTC.

This clonotype was observed a few times. This rearrangement joins TRBV5-5 to TRBJ2-1; 14 bases match TRBD2. This CDR3 has 17 amino acids. Germline CDR1 SGHKS, CDR2 YYEKEE (reference sequence). Unmatched junction bases numbered 7, after V lost 3 bases and J lost 5 bases. Written as DNA, the CDR3 is TGTGCCAGCAGCTCGACAAGACTAGCGGGAGGGAACAATGAGCAGTTCTTC. Translating it yields CASSSTRLAGGNNEQFF. Using reference TRBV5-5 and TRBJ2-1 for the parts outside the CDR3, the full variable domain is DAGVTQSPTHLIKTRGQQVTLRCSPISGHKSVSWYQQVLGQGPQFIFQYYEKEERGRGNFPDRFSARQFPNYSSELNVNALLLGDSALYLCASSSTRLAGGNNEQFFGPGTRLTVL.

This sequence joins TRBV14 and TRBJ2-2; 9 bases are shared with TRBD1. With V trimmed by 4 bases and J by 6 bases, 6 bases remained unmatched. The CDR3 totals 15 residues. Germline CDR1 is SGHDN and CDR2 is FVKESK. CDR3 nucleotide sequence: TGTGCCAGCAGCCCGAGGGACAGGGCGGCCGGGGAGCTGTTTTTT. This encodes CASSPRDRAAGELFF.

The chain is built from TRBV7-2 and TRBJ2-3; 7 positions agree with TRBD1. With V trimmed by 1 base and J by 6 bases, 7 bases remained unmatched. From germline, CDR1 is SGHTA and CDR2 FQGNSA. This CDR3 is 15 amino acids long. DNA for the CDR3: TGTGCCAGCAGCTTAGGACAGGGCCGAGTGGATACGCAGTATTTT. Translating it yields CASSLGQGRVDTQYF.

The chain employs TRBV12-3 or TRBV12-4 and TRBJ1-1, with unresolved D. The CDR3 runs 14 residues. V gave up 6 bases and J gave up 4 bases, with 15 bases separating them. This chain's CDR3 is CASRGNMVGTEAFF. As DNA, the CDR3 is TGTGCCAGCAGGGGGAACATGGTGGGCACTGAAGCTTTCTTT.

The sample holds a few counts of this clonotype. This rearrangement joins TRBV18 to TRBJ2-1; tentative D call: TRBD1 (6 bases). This CDR3 region has 15 residues. Trimming removed 2 bases from V and 10 bases from J, with 18 bases in between. Looked up from germline, CDR1 is KGHSH and CDR2 is LQKENI. The CDR3 protein is CASSPRDTIRREQFF. The CDR3 DNA reads as TGTGCCAGCTCACCAAGGGACACTATACGTAGGGAGCAGTTCTTC.

This clonotype was observed at least ten times. The chain links TRBV5-1 to TRBJ1-1, with D maybe TRBD1 (5 bases). Germline CDR1 is SGHRS and CDR2 is YFSETQ. Trimming removed 4 bases from V and 3 bases from J, with 13 bases in between. The CDR3 has 14 amino acids. The CDR3 DNA follows: TGCGCCAGCAGCGGTCGGAGGGGCGACACTGAAGCTTTCTTT. Translation gives CASSGRRGDTEAFF.